This TCR beta chain emerged from a study of cytomegalovirus exposure and HLA in healthy donors. The CDR3 sequence is 15 residues long. V lost 3 bases and J lost 5, with 14 bases in between. In germline, CDR1 is LNHDA, CDR2 SQIVND (reference sequence). The PCR ran on 60 Vbeta and 13 Jbeta primers. TCRdb's table, derived via immunoSEQ multiplex PCR, lists solely in-frame clones and lacks some. Among 150,000 to 200,000 clones listed, roughly 82% were seen once. V and J are TRBV19 and TRBJ2-1; weak D call: TRBD2 (6 bases). Specimen: PBMCs. This clonotype was sampled from a man aged 50-60 years in good health and CMV-seropositive. The CDR3 spells CASSIPGLIHNEQFF. For the CDR3, the DNA is TGTGCCAGTAGTATCCCGGGACTCATACACAATGAGCAGTTCTTC.